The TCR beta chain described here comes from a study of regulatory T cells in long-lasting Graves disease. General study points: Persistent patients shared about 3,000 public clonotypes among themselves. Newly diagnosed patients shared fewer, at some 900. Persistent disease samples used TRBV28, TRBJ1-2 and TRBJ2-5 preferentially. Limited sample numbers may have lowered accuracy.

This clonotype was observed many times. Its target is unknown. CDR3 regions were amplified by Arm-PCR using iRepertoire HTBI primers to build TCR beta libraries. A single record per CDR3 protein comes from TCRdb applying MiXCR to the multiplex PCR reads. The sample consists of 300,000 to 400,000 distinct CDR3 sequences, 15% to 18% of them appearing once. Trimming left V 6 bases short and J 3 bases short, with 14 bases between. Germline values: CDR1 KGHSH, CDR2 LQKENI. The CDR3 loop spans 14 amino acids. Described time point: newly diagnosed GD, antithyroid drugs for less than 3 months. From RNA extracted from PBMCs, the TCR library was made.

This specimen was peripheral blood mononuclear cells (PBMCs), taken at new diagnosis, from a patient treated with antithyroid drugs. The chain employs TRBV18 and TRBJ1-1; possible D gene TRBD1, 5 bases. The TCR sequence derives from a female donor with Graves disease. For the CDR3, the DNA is TGTGCCAGCTCTTTAGGGGTTAAATACACTGAAGCTTTCTTT. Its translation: CASSLGVKYTEAFF.